This TCR beta chain was observed in a study of post-analysis software for immune sequencing data. Overall study context: Recorded subtypes: relapsing-remitting, secondary progressive, progressive-relapsing; some patients unannotated.

This clonotype was counted between two and nine times. The target antigen is unknown. The junction shows a germline mismatch at one end, possibly a read error. Prepared libraries of TCR beta cDNA carried unique molecular identifiers. Input populations of about 1 to 11 million T cells gave rise to 500,000 to 600,000 cDNA molecules. TCRdb processed the PCR reads anew with MiXCR; each CDR3 protein has one entry. Among around 400,000 distinct CDR3 sequences listed, 35% to 45% were seen once. Study observations and caveats: The authors found that F measure strongly co-clustered same-batch samples. People with multiple sclerosis had a significantly lower normalized Chao1 diversity than controls did.

Sequenced input: blood. The receptor's source is a girl aged 2 to 10 with multiple sclerosis.

CDR3 region: CASSLRPGSYNEQFF. CDR3 DNA sequence: TGTGCTAGCAGCTTACGTCCTGGCTCCTACAATGAGCAGTTCTTC. This chain connects TRBV7-7 to TRBJ2-1; D gene uncertain. The length of the CDR3 is 15 residues. CDR1 SSHAT and CDR2 FNYEAQ come from the germline V gene (reference sequence). Based on the CDR3 plus reference TRBV7-7 and TRBJ2-1, the full variable domain is GAGVSQSPRYKVTKRGQDVTLRCDPISSHATLYWYQQALGQGPEFLTYFNYEAQPDKSGLPSDRFSAERPEGSISTLTIQRTEQRDSAMYRCASSLRPGSYNEQFFGPGTRLTVL.